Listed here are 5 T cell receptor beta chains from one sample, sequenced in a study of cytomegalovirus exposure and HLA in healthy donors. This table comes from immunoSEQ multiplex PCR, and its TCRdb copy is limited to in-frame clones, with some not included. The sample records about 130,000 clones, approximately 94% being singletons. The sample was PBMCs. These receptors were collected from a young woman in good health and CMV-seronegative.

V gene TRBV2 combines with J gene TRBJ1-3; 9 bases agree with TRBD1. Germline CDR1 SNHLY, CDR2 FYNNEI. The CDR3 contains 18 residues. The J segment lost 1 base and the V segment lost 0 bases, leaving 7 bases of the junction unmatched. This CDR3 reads CASSEALDRGFSGNTIYF. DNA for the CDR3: TGTGCCAGCAGTGAAGCGCTGGACAGGGGTTTTTCTGGAAACACCATATATTTT.

CDR3 region: CASSQVLSYRGADTQYF. As DNA, the CDR3 is TGCGCCAGCAGCCAAGTCCTATCCTACCGCGGGGCAGATACGCAGTATTTT. This sequence joins TRBV4-1 and TRBJ2-3; the D gene is possibly TRBD2 (6 bases). The CDR3 extends over 17 amino acids. Trimming pared 1 base from V and 4 bases from J, leaving 18 bases between. CDR1 is MGHRA and CDR2 is YSYEKL in the germline V gene.

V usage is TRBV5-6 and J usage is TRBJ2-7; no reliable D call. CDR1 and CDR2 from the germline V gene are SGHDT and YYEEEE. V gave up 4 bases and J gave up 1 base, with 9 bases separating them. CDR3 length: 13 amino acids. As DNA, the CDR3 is TGTGCCAGCAGCCTCGTAGAATCCTACGAGCAGTACTTC. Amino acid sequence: CASSLVESYEQYF.

Written as DNA, the CDR3 is TGTGCCAGCAGCTTTCGGGAGGGTATGGACAATGAGCAGTTCTTC. The encoded protein is CASSFREGMDNEQFF. The rearrangement uses TRBV7-2 and TRBJ2-1; 8 nucleotides agree with TRBD2. CDR1 and CDR2 (germline): SGHTA, FQGNSA. Trimming removed 3 bases from V and 5 bases from J; junction bases left unmatched: 6. The CDR3 is 15 residues long.

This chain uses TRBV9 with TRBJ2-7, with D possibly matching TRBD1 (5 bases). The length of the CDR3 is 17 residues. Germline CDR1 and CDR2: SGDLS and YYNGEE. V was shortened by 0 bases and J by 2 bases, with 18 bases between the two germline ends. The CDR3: CASSVGGADTSAYEQYF. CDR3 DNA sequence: TGTGCCAGCAGCGTAGGTGGGGCCGACACCTCTGCCTACGAGCAGTACTTC.